A selection of T cell receptor beta chains follows, all from one sample in a study of shared clonotypes between healthy human individuals. Produced via immunoSEQ multiplex PCR; TCRdb's table is partial and in-frame only. The table has 900,000 to 1,200,000 clones, around 78% seen once. The sample comprised memory CD4+ T cells from PBMCs. These TCRs come from a man younger than 35 in good health. Some clones in this sample may be carry-over from other donors' samples. CDR3s include the opening cysteine and the closing phenylalanine or tryptophan. The D gene is left open where the match is weak. Clone size is shown for a subset of rows, as once, few, many or a class of expanded clone.

abundance	j_gene	v_gene	d_gene	CDR3aa	CDR3nt
.	TRBJ2-3	TRBV4-1	.	CASSPGRGQSTDTQYF	TGCGCCAGCAGCCCAGGGCGGGGGCAAAGCACAGATACGCAGTATTTT
once	TRBJ2-5	TRBV11-2	.	CASSPPGGNYQETQYF	TGTGCCAGCAGCCCCCCGGGTGGCAACTACCAAGAGACCCAGTACTTC
.	TRBJ1-1	TRBV19	.	CASSPLQLRTEAFF	TGTGCCAGTAGTCCTCTTCAGCTGAGGACTGAAGCTTTCTTT
.	TRBJ1-1	TRBV12-5	.	CASGLDRRMNTEAFF	TGTGCTAGTGGTTTAGATAGACGGATGAACACTGAAGCTTTCTTT
once	TRBJ1-2	TRBV6-1	TRBD1	CASRPPRTGNYGYTF	TGTGCCAGCAGACCGCCAAGGACAGGGAACTATGGCTACACCTTC
.	TRBJ2-7	TRBV18	.	CASQKPGSSYEQYF	TGTGCCAGCCAAAAACCGGGGTCGTCCTACGAGCAGTACTTC
.	TRBJ2-1	TRBV5-1	.	CASSYRSREFPFF	TGCGCCAGCAGCTACCGGTCGCGGGAATTCCCGTTCTTC
.	TRBJ1-3	TRBV30	TRBD1	CAWSDRGRQVPIYF	TGTGCCTGGAGTGACAGGGGGCGGCAGGTCCCCATATATTTT
.	TRBJ1-1	TRBV18	.	CASSPGGRPRGTEAFF	TGTGCCAGCTCACCAGGGGGGCGGCCTAGAGGGACTGAAGCTTTCTTT
.	TRBJ1-1	TRBV30	.	CAWGGGSEAFF	TGTGCCTGGGGGGGAGGGTCAGAAGCTTTCTTT
.	TRBJ2-1	TRBV5-5	.	CASSLYSYEQFF	TGTGCCAGCAGCTTGTATTCCTACGAGCAGTTCTTC
many	TRBJ2-1	TRBV7-3	.	CASGQMGGEQFF	TGTGCCAGCGGACAAATGGGGGGAGAGCAGTTCTTC
.	TRBJ1-2	TRBV7-2	TRBD1	CASTLVGQGNYGYTF	TGTGCCAGCACCTTAGTAGGACAGGGGAACTATGGCTACACCTTC
.	TRBJ1-4	TRBV4-1	.	CASSQEGLPGEKLFF	TGCGCCAGCAGCCAAGAAGGCCTACCGGGGGAAAAACTGTTTTTT
.	TRBJ2-5	TRBV5-6	TRBD2	CASSRRTSGRSQETQYF	TGTGCCAGCAGCCGGCGGACTAGCGGGAGGTCGCAAGAGACCCAGTACTTC
.	TRBJ1-2	TRBV6-5	.	CASSYSSGSDGYTF	TGTGCCAGCAGCTACTCCTCGGGATCCGATGGCTACACCTTC
.	TRBJ2-5	TRBV5-1	TRBD1	CASSLAGTAFQETQYF	TGCGCCAGCAGCTTGGCCGGGACAGCCTTCCAAGAGACCCAGTACTTC
.	TRBJ1-5	TRBV19	.	CASSIGRERQPQHF	TGTGCCAGTAGTATCGGAAGGGAACGGCAGCCCCAGCATTTT
.	TRBJ2-7	TRBV7-2	TRBD2	CASRRSGTSGYEQYF	TGTGCCAGCAGGCGATCCGGGACTAGCGGCTACGAGCAGTACTTC
once	TRBJ2-5	TRBV13	.	CASLDRQGNQETQYF	TGTGCCAGCCTCGACCGGCAGGGGAACCAAGAGACCCAGTACTTC
once	TRBJ1-2	TRBV25-1	.	CASSEASGKNYGYTF	TGTGCCAGCAGTGAAGCCTCCGGGAAGAACTATGGCTACACCTTC
.	TRBJ1-5	TRBV9	.	CASSWTDGVNQPQHF	TGTGCCAGCAGCTGGACCGACGGAGTCAATCAGCCCCAGCATTTT
.	TRBJ2-7	TRBV2	TRBD1	CASSGTGQPYEQYF	TGTGCCAGCAGTGGGACAGGACAACCCTACGAGCAGTACTTC
few	TRBJ1-1	TRBV9	.	CASSPRTVNTEAFF	TGTGCCAGCAGCCCAAGGACGGTGAACACTGAAGCTTTCTTT
.	TRBJ2-5	TRBV19	TRBD1	CASSSNPGQGVTQYF	TGTGCCAGTAGTAGCAACCCGGGACAGGGAGTGACCCAGTACTTC